One and the same sample provided the 2 T cell receptor beta chains below, sequenced in a study of CD8 T cells in Susac syndrome. Random hexamers were used to reverse transcribe the RNA input (about 0.5 to 1 ug). TCRdb re-derived calls from the immunoSEQ multiplex PCR reads in MiXCR, one entry per CDR3 protein. This sample yields fewer than 300,000 distinct CDR3 sequences, of which around 83% are seen a single time; around 0.11% belongs to the top ten. The specimen was CD8+ T cells from PBMCs. The receptors shown here come from a human donor with multiple sclerosis.

The genes are TRBV28 and TRBJ1-2; 11 nucleotides agree with TRBD1. The germline V gene encodes CDR1 MDHEN and CDR2 SYDVKM. J was trimmed by 3 bases and V by 3 bases; bases with no gene match: 9. This CDR3 has 17 amino acids. For the CDR3, the DNA is TGTGCCAGCAGTTTTATGCGGGACAGGGGGACCCACTATGGCTACACCTTC. Its translation: CASSFMRDRGTHYGYTF.

CDR3 sequence reads: CAWSTYTEAFF. The CDR3 DNA reads TGTGCCTGGAGTACCTACACTGAAGCTTTCTTT. V usage is TRBV30 and J usage is TRBJ1-1; no clear D gene. The CDR3 has 11 amino acids. Germline V CDR1 and CDR2: GTSNPN, SVGIG (reference sequence). Trimming pared 2 bases from V and 3 bases from J, leaving 4 bases between.